The present T cell receptor beta chain was sequenced within a study of blood T cell repertoires in COVID-19. Study overall: Samples representing acute and convalescent COVID-19 were sourced from the United States, Italy and Spain. PBMCs, B-cell-depleted T cells, or T cells provided the cDNA or gDNA that made up the material.

The CDR3 totals 15 residues. Per germline, CDR1 PRHDT and CDR2 FYEKMQ (reference sequence). Trimming removed 3 bases from V and 6 bases from J; junction bases left unmatched: 4. Original data processing: Amplified reference gene primers provided the basis for estimating nucleated cell counts. Sequencing was performed with immunoSEQ multiplex PCR; in TCRdb, only in-frame clones are kept and a portion is missing. V, J and clone size are those of that table, while D and trimming were read from the DNA. The data contain roughly 73,000 clones, 88% of them singletons. The receptor's source is a human donor in a cohort sampled during active COVID-19. The chain employs TRBV13 and TRBJ2-2, with TRBD2 matching over 10 bases. The sample comprised peripheral blood. CDR3 in DNA: TGTGCCAGCAGCTTCAGCGGGAGGGCTGCCGGGGAGCTGTTTTTT. It specifies CASSFSGRAAGELFF.